Below, 24 T cell receptor beta chains from the same sample are listed, as sequenced in a study of cytotoxic CD8 clonotypes in ibrutinib-treated CLL. Produced via immunoSEQ multiplex PCR; TCRdb's table is partial and in-frame only. The sample shows just over 200,000 clones, 60% to 80% of them seen only once. The material sequenced was PBMCs, taken after 12 months of ibrutinib treatment. The source is a human donor with chronic lymphocytic leukemia.

This clone was detected once. V usage is TRBV6-5 and J usage is TRBJ2-5; D may be TRBD2 (6 bases). The germline CDR1 and CDR2 sequences are MNHEY and SVGAGI. The CDR3 is 15 amino acids. The V and J ends lost 0 bases and 5 bases respectively, with 13 bases between them. CDR3 amino acids: CASSYSRTNPETQYF. In nucleotides, the CDR3 is TGTGCCAGCAGTTACTCCCGGACTAACCCGGAGACCCAGTACTTC.

The genes are TRBV18 and TRBJ2-1, with unresolved D. The CDR3 totals 15 residues. The ends were cut back, 5 bases at V and 6 bases at J, with 17 bases in the middle. CDR1 KGHSH and CDR2 LQKENI come from the germline V gene. The CDR3 loop reads CASSGPGPPRNEQFF. The CDR3 DNA reads as TGTGCCAGCTCAGGCCCCGGGCCCCCCCGCAATGAGCAGTTCTTC.

To note about this clone: This probably arose from a read error, given a far larger clone one base away. V gene TRBV5-4 combines with J gene TRBJ2-7; 8 bases line up with TRBD2. The CDR3 is 15 residues long. V shed 4 bases and J 2 bases; nucleotides not matched to a gene: 8. The germline gives CDR1 SGHNT, CDR2 YYREEE (reference sequence). This CDR3 reads CASSHKGTRAYEQYF. CDR3 DNA: TGTGCCAGCAGCCATAAGGGGACTAGAGCCTACGAGCAGTACTTC.

The chain couples TRBV2 to TRBJ1-5; TRBD1 agrees at 7 bases. The germline V gene has CDR1 SNHLY and CDR2 FYNNEI. The V segment lost 5 bases and the J segment 3 bases; nucleotides outside the gene matches: 7. The CDR3 contains 15 residues. The CDR3 DNA reads as TGTGCCAGCAGTCAGGGACAGAACCTCAATCAGCCCCAGCATTTT. Translated: CASSQGQNLNQPQHF.

This chain joins TRBV19 and TRBJ2-3; 9 bases map to TRBD2. This CDR3 contains 15 residues. Looked up from germline, CDR1 is LNHDA and CDR2 is SQIVND (reference sequence). The ends lost 7 bases at V and 7 bases at J; junction bases unmatched: 12. CDR3 loop: CASTPGAGGPYTQYF. CDR3 bases: TGTGCCAGTACACCAGGGGCGGGAGGGCCGTATACGCAGTATTTT.

V and J are TRBV18 and TRBJ1-1, with a weak D call TRBD1 (5 bases). Germline loops: CDR1 KGHSH, CDR2 LQKENI. This CDR3 region has 14 residues. V was shortened by 3 bases and J by 4 bases, with 12 bases between the two germline ends. The CDR3 sequence is CASSPRGDGTEAFF. DNA for the CDR3: TGTGCCAGCTCACCCCGGGGGGATGGCACTGAAGCTTTCTTT.

The chain combines TRBV2 with TRBJ2-3, with 10 positions matching TRBD2. Germline CDR1 and CDR2: SNHLY and FYNNEI. The CDR3 length is 17 residues. V was clipped by 0 bases and J by 2 bases; unmatched bases: 5. The chain's CDR3 is CASSEAWLAGDTDTQYF. The CDR3 coding sequence is TGTGCCAGCAGTGAAGCTTGGCTAGCGGGGGACACAGATACGCAGTATTTT.

The chain has TRBV18 and TRBJ1-2, with D maybe TRBD1 (6 bases). V was shortened by 3 bases and J by 3 bases, with 8 bases between the two germline ends. There are 13 residues in the CDR3. Per the germline V gene, CDR1 is KGHSH and CDR2 is LQKENI. The CDR3 DNA is TGTGCCAGCTCACCGGGGGCGGACTATGGCTACACCTTC. Amino acid sequence: CASSPGADYGYTF.

The chain couples TRBV5-1 to TRBJ2-1; 8 bases are a match to TRBD2. V lost 0 bases to trimming and J lost 4 bases; unmatched junction nucleotides: 0. The CDR3 runs to 14 residues. CDR1 is SGHRS and CDR2 is YFSETQ in the germline V gene. The CDR3 nucleotides are TGCGCCAGCAGCTTGGGCGGGAGGTACAATGAGCAGTTCTTC. It translates to CASSLGGRYNEQFF.

The chain employs TRBV6-1 and TRBJ1-5, with 8 bases that match TRBD1. CDR1 is MNHNS, CDR2 SASEGT, per germline. Trimming took 7 bases from V and 6 from J; bases not matched to a gene: 11. The CDR3 length is 15 residues. CDR3 amino acids: CASTWTGRPTQPQHF. In nucleotides, the CDR3 is TGTGCCAGCACATGGACAGGGAGGCCCACTCAGCCCCAGCATTTT.

V usage is TRBV30 and J usage is TRBJ2-1, with D hard to call. The V and J ends lost 1 base and 3 bases respectively, with 1 base between them. Germline assignment: CDR1 GTSNPN and CDR2 SVGIG (reference sequence). This CDR3 is 11 amino acids long. The CDR3 bases are TGTGCCTGGAGTGGCTACAATGAGCAGTTCTTC. It specifies CAWSGYNEQFF.

CDR3 protein: CASSEVGWYNSRGYTF. As DNA, the CDR3 is TGTGCCAGCAGTGAAGTCGGCTGGTATAATAGCAGGGGCTACACCTTC. This chain connects TRBV6-1 to TRBJ1-2; D remains unclear. The CDR3 is 16 amino acids. V lost 1 base and J 8 bases, leaving 20 bases between the germline ends. Germline assignment: CDR1 MNHNS and CDR2 SASEGT.

V is TRBV6-5 and J is TRBJ1-1; TRBD1 might be the D (6 bases). There are 15 residues in the CDR3. Germline V gives CDR1 MNHEY, CDR2 SVGAGI. Trimming took off 0 bases at V and 10 bases at J, with 18 bases between the two ends. The CDR3 region has the DNA TGTGCCAGCAGTTACTCCATGGGGGGGGGACATTCAGCTTTCTTT. Protein: CASSYSMGGGHSAFF.

V is TRBV5-1 and J is TRBJ1-5, with D perhaps TRBD1 (5 bases). Trimming cost V 1 base and J 4 bases, with 6 bases left between them. Germline values: CDR1 SGHRS, CDR2 YFSETQ. The CDR3 runs to 13 residues. In nucleotides, the CDR3 is TGCGCCAGCAGCTTGTCAGGGAATCAGCCCCAGCATTTT. Translated: CASSLSGNQPQHF.

The CDR3 region is CASSSASADGPYEQYF. The CDR3 DNA is TGTGCCAGCAGTTCGGCCTCGGCGGACGGACCCTACGAGCAGTACTTC. This chain connects TRBV28 to TRBJ2-7; D unclear. The V end lost 4 bases, the J end lost 2 bases, and 18 bases lay between the germline ends. In germline, CDR1 is MDHEN, CDR2 SYDVKM. CDR3 length: 16 amino acids.

The V and J genes are TRBV19 and TRBJ2-7, with D maybe TRBD2 (6 bases). V dropped 10 bases and J dropped 5 bases, with 21 bases sitting between them. The CDR3 length is 14 residues. From germline, CDR1 is LNHDA and CDR2 SQIVND (reference sequence). The CDR3: CATSGGGEIHEQYF. The CDR3 nucleotides are TGTGCCACCAGTGGTGGAGGGGAGATCCACGAGCAGTACTTC.

The CDR3 coding sequence is TGTGCCAGTAGTATCGACAGGGCAGGTCAGCCCCAGCATTTT. Protein: CASSIDRAGQPQHF. The chain combines TRBV19 with TRBJ1-5; TRBD1 matches 7 bases. V lost 3 bases, J lost 6 bases, and 5 bases stayed unmatched. There are 14 residues in the CDR3. Germline values: CDR1 LNHDA, CDR2 SQIVND (reference sequence).

The V and J genes are TRBV19 and TRBJ1-5; weak D call: TRBD1 (5 bases). Germline V gene lookup returns CDR1 LNHDA and CDR2 SQIVND (reference sequence). The CDR3 has 14 residues. Between the trimmed V and J ends, which lost 4 bases and 5 bases, there was a span of 12 bases. Here the CDR3 DNA reads TGTGCCAGTAGTACCCAAGGGGTGTATCAGCCCCAGCATTTT. It translates to CASSTQGVYQPQHF.

The J gene is TRBJ2-3, the V gene TRBV10-3; a weak D match, TRBD2 (6 bases). The CDR3 runs 16 residues. The germline gives CDR1 ENHRY, CDR2 SYGVKD. Trimming took off 2 bases at V and 4 bases at J, with 16 bases between the two ends. CDR3 loop: CAISEVASVLSDTQYF. The CDR3 nucleotides read TGTGCCATCAGTGAGGTGGCTAGCGTCCTTTCAGATACGCAGTATTTT.

V usage is TRBV2 and J usage is TRBJ2-2; TRBD1 aligns across 7 bases. V was pared by 6 bases and J by 4 bases, with 8 bases of the junction left unmatched. Per germline, CDR1 SNHLY and CDR2 FYNNEI. CDR3 length: 15 amino acids. The CDR3 region has the DNA TGTGCCAGCAGCCGACAGGGTCTGGGCACCGGGGAGCTGTTTTTT. Amino acids: CASSRQGLGTGELFF.

The chain joins TRBV9 to TRBJ2-2; 10 bases match TRBD2. The CDR3 has 16 residues. V trimming: 2 bases; J trimming: 7 bases; junction bases outside the gene matches: 8. CDR1 is SGDLS, CDR2 YYNGEE, per germline. CDR3 sequence (DNA): TGTGCCAGCAGCGTGAGACTAGCGGGCGGAGGCGGGGAGCTGTTTTTT. This codes for CASSVRLAGGGGELFF.

This clone was counted a few times. The chain is built from TRBV5-1 and TRBJ2-1, with 7 bases that match TRBD2. Germline CDR1 and CDR2: SGHRS and YFSETQ. CDR3 size: 14 residues. The V and J ends lost 3 bases and 9 bases, in that order; junction bases with no gene match: 9. CDR3 DNA sequence: TGCGCCAGCAGCTCTGGAGGGAGGGTTGTTGAGCAGTTCTTC. Translation: CASSSGGRVVEQFF.

The chain employs TRBV19 and TRBJ1-4; no reliable D call. Trimming left V 8 bases short and J 13 bases short, with 20 bases between. This CDR3 region has 13 residues. Germline V lookup: CDR1 LNHDA, CDR2 SQIVND (reference sequence). The CDR3 DNA is TGTGCCAGTTCCTTGGACGCCTTCGATAGACTGTTTTTT. Translated: CASSLDAFDRLFF.

The rearrangement links TRBV12-2 to TRBJ2-3; TRBD1 was called by the table and not checked on the DNA. TRBV12-2 is a pseudogene. The CDR3 length is 16 residues. The CDR3 nucleotides read TGTGCAAGTCGCTTAGGCGCCAGGTCCTGTCCAGATACGCAGTATTTT. This gives the protein CASRLGARSCPDTQYF.